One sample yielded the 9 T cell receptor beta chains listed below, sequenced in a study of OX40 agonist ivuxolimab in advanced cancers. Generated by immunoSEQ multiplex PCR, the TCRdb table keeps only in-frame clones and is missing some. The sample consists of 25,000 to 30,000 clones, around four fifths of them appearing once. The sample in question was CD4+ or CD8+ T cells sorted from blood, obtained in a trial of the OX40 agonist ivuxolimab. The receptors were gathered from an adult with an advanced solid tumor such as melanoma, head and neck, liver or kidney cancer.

The CDR3 protein is CASSQGMRSHQPQHF. CDR3 sequence (DNA): TGCGCCAGCAGCCAAGGCATGCGCTCCCATCAGCCCCAGCATTTT. V is TRBV4-1 and J is TRBJ1-5; D gene unclear. CDR3 length equals 15 residues. With 1 base removed from V and 5 bases from J, the gap between germline ends came to 12 bases. Germline CDR1 and CDR2: MGHRA and YSYEKL.

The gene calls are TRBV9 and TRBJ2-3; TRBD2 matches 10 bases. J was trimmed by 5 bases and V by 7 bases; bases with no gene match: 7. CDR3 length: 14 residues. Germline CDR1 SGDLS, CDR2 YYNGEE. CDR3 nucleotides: TGTGCCAGCCAAGCGGGGGGGCCTGGAGATACGCAGTATTTT. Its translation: CASQAGGPGDTQYF.

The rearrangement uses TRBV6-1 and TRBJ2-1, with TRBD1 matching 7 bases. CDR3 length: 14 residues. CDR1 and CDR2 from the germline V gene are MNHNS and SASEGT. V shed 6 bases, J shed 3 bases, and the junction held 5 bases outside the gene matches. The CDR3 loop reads CASRNRGSYNEQFF. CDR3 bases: TGTGCCAGCAGAAACAGGGGAAGCTACAATGAGCAGTTCTTC.

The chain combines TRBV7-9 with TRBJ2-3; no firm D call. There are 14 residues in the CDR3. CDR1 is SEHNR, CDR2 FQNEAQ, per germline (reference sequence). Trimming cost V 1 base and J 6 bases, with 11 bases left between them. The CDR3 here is CASSLGRQEDTQYF. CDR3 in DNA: TGTGCCAGCAGCTTAGGGCGGCAGGAGGATACGCAGTATTTT.

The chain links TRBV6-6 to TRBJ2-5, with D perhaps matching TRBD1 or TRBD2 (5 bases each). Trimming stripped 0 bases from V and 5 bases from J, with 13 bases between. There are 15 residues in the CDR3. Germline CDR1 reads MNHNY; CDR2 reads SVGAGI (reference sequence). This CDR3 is CASSYSSFGAETQYF. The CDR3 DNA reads TGTGCCAGCAGTTACTCGAGTTTCGGGGCGGAGACCCAGTACTTC.

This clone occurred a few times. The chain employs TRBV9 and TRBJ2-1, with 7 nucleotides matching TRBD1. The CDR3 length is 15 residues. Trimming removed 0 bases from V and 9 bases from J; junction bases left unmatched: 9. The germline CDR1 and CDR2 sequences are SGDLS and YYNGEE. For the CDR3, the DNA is TGTGCCAGCAGCGTAGGAACAGGGGTGCGACGTGAGCAGTTCTTC. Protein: CASSVGTGVRREQFF. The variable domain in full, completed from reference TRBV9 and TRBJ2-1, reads DSGVTQTPKHLITATGQRVTLRCSPRSGDLSVYWYQQSLDQGLQFLIQYYNGEERAKGNILERFSAQQFPDLHSELNLSSLELGDSALYFCASSVGTGVRREQFFGPGTRLTVL.

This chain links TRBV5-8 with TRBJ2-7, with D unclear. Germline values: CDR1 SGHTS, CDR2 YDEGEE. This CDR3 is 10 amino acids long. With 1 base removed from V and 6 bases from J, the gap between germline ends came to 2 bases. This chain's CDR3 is CASSLSEQYF. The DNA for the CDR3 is TGTGCCAGCAGCTTGAGCGAGCAGTACTTC.

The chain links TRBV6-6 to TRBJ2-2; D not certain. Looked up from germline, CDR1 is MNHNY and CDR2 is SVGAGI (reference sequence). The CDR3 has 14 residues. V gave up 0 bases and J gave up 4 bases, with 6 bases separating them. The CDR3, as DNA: TGTGCCAGCAGTTACTCGGCAGCCACCGGGGAGCTGTTTTTT. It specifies CASSYSAATGELFF.

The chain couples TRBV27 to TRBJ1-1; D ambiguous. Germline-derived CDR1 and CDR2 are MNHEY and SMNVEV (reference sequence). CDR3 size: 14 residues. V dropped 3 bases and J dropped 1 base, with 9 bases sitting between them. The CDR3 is CASSFLGGNTEAFF. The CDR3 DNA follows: TGTGCCAGCAGTTTCCTAGGTGGGAACACTGAAGCTTTCTTT.